This TCR beta chain was recorded in a study of blood T cell repertoires in COVID-19. A few counts support this clone. The CDR3 length is 12 residues. Trimming cost V 1 base and J 7 bases, with 4 bases left between them. In the original analysis: The authors estimated nucleated cell counts from reference gene primer amplification. Clones were sequenced by immunoSEQ multiplex PCR, and TCRdb holds only the in-frame ones, with some missing. V and J calls and clone size are given by that table; D and trimming were obtained from the DNA. The sample includes around 250,000 clones, about four fifths of them seen just once.

The sequence derives from a man aged 25-40 years who had recovered from COVID-19. The J gene is TRBJ2-2, the V gene TRBV12-3 or TRBV12-4; unclear D gene. The sequencing input was peripheral blood. The CDR3 bases are TGTGCCAGCAGTTTAGTGAGCGGGGAGCTGTTTTTT. It specifies CASSLVSGELFF.